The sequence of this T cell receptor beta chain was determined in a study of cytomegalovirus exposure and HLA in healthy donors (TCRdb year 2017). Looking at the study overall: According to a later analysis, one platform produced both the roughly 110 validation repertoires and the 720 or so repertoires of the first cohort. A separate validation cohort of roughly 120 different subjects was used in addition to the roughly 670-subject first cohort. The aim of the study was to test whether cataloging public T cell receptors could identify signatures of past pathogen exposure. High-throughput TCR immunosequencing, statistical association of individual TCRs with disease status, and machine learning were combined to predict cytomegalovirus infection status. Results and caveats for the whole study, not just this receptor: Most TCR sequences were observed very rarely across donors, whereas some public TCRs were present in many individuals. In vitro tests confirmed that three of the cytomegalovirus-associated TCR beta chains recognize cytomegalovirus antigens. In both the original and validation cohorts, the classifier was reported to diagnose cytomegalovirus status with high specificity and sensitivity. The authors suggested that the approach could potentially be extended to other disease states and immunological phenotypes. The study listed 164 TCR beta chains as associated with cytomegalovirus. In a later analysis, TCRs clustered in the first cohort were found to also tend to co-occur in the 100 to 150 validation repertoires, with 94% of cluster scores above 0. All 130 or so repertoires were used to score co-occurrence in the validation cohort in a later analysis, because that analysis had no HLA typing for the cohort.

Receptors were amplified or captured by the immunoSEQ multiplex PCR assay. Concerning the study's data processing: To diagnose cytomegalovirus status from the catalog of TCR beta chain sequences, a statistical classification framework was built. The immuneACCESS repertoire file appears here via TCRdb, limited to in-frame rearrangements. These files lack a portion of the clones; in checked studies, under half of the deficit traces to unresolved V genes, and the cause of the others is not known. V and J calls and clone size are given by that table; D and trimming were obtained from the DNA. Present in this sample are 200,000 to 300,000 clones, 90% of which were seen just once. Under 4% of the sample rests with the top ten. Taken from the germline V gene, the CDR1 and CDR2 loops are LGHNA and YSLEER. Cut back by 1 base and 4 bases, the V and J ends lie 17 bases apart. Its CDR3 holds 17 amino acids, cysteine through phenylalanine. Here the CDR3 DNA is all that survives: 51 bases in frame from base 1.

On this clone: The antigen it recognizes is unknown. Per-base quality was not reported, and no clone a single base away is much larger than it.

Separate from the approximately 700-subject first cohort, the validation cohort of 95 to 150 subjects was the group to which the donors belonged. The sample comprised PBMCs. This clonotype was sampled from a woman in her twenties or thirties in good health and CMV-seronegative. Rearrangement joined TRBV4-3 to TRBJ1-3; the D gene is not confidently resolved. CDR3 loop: CASSQGRGGVGGNTIYF. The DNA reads TGCGCCAGCAGCCAAGGCCGCGGCGGGGTTGGCGGAAACACCATATATTTT.